This T cell receptor beta chain was sequenced for a study of monozygotic twins with inflammatory bowel disease (dated by TCRdb to between 2019 and 2020). Regarding the research as a whole: The full study comprised 28 monozygotic twin pairs: nine German pairs (four IBD-concordant, five IBD-discordant) and 19 IBD-discordant Danish pairs. Within discordant pairs, disease-associated traits were sought mainly by comparing IBD patients with their genetically identical healthy co-twins. Each individual had, on average, about 151 000 unique TCRalpha sequences and 181 000 unique TCRbeta sequences available for analysis.

To prepare the library, 5' RACE was applied. Each TCR library was prepared from about 3,300 ng of total RNA. cDNA was synthesized with SMARTScribe reverse transcriptase in eight separate reactions per sample. Unique molecular identifiers containing a 6-nucleotide sample barcode were introduced through template switching during cDNA synthesis. Two nested PCRs of around 15 and 10 cycles amplified the TCRalpha and TCRbeta cDNA, and bead purification followed each PCR. Before amplification, the cDNA was treated with uracil DNA-glycosylase and purified using the QIAquick PCR purification kit. The second PCR added Illumina TruSeq-compatible adapters along with sample-specific barcodes. Library quality and concentration were assessed using TapeStation and Qubit, and roughly 5.5 ng of each library was pooled. Pooled libraries were sequenced on an Illumina HiSeq2500 single-index Rapid Run with 2 x 100 bp reads and custom sequencing primers. The paper's processing steps were these. UMI-based consensus assembly with MiGEC version 1.2.6 was used to correct PCR and sequencing errors. MiXCR version 2.1.1 handled V(D)J alignment, clonotype assembly and CDR3 extraction. To normalise gene usage, clonotype sharing and MAIT/NKT TCR abundance, the analysis used the top 1000, 10 000 and 20 000 clonotypes per sample. Diversity was computed as the inverse Simpson index with the vegan R package after downsampling to 27 000 UMIs. Paired Mann-Whitney U tests were applied to discordant twin pairs, and Benjamini-Hochberg correction was used for multiple testing. TCRdb reprocessed the reads and assigns one entry to each CDR3 protein sequence, leaving out DNA. TCRdb assigned the V and J calls; the authors' analysis was not used. The table kept for this sample lists just over 300,000 distinct CDR3 sequences. The ten largest clonotypes hold roughly 5.3% of the sample.

From each donor, a roughly 2.5 ml peripheral blood sample was drawn into PAXgene tubes and stored at -80 degrees C. Total RNA was isolated from whole blood with the PAXgene blood miRNA kit on an automated QIAcube, without T cell sorting. Peripheral blood from monozygotic twin pairs concordant or discordant for inflammatory bowel disease was subjected to deep TCRalpha and TCRbeta repertoire profiling with unique molecular barcoding. For every twin pair, smoking habits were documented, and each individual was categorised as a current, former or never smoker. CDR1 MDHEN and CDR2 SYDVKM are derived from the germline V gene. From its cysteine to its phenylalanine, the CDR3 spans 11 amino acids. There is no recorded DNA. The full study reports these points: Compared with healthy twins, IBD patients shared fewer clonotypes with other individuals, and the difference was most pronounced in patients with signs of disease activity. Concordant and discordant twins showed no difference in repertoire similarity, possibly because of limited statistical power. The results gave no support for a single strong signal or clonotype linked to IBD. TCRbeta repertoire diversity, by inverse Simpson index, was decreased in IBD patients compared with their healthy co-twins. The analysis was unable to tell apart different T cell subtypes. Differing immunosuppressive treatments among patients may have added background noise and inter-individual variability to the repertoires.

Worth noting for this clonotype: Its antigen remains unidentified.

The TCR comes from a human donor with ulcerative colitis or Crohn's disease, or a healthy co-twin of an affected twin (not recorded which). Sequenced: blood. The V and J genes are TRBV28 and TRBJ1-3. The CDR3 protein: CASSSANTIYF.